This record concerns one TCR beta chain sequence. The data were taken from a study of CD8 T cells in Susac syndrome. Random hexamers primed reverse transcription of about 0.45 to 1 ug RNA. Each CDR3 protein gets one entry after TCRdb re-called the immunoSEQ multiplex PCR reads with MiXCR. The sample records 150,000 to 200,000 distinct CDR3 sequences, just under 95% being singletons. V lost 4 bases, J lost 4 bases, and 10 bases lay in between. CDR1 is MRHNA, CDR2 SNTAGT, per germline. The CDR3 is 13 residues long. This chain connects TRBV6-4 to TRBJ1-1; TRBD1 might be the D (6 bases). The clonotype comes from a human donor in good health. Specimen: CD4+ T cells from PBMCs. CDR3 region: CASSVQGSTEAFF. CDR3 nucleotides: TGTGCCAGCAGTGTCCAGGGGAGCACTGAAGCTTTCTTT.